This T cell receptor beta chain is drawn from a study of blood T cell repertoires in COVID-19. Study in general: Whether acute or convalescent, the COVID-19 samples came from the United States, Italy and Spain. Sources were T cells, B-cell-depleted T cells, or PBMCs; the material itself was cDNA or gDNA.

The CDR3 spans 14 residues. The ends were cut back, 3 bases at V and 0 bases at J, with 6 bases in the middle. Germline CDR1 reads SGHRS; CDR2 reads YFSETQ. In the original workflow: Estimation of nucleated cell counts was performed using reference gene primer amplification. Clones were sequenced by immunoSEQ multiplex PCR, and TCRdb holds only the in-frame ones, with some missing. V and J calls and clone size follow that table, whereas D and trimming were derived from the DNA. The sample has roughly 100,000 clones, approximately 86% seen once. The receptor's source is a woman aged 80 or older with acute or convalescent COVID-19. J is TRBJ1-4 and V is TRBV5-1, with D uncertain. Sequencing was performed on peripheral blood. The CDR3 spells CASSSGSTNEKLFF. CDR3 DNA sequence: TGCGCCAGCAGCTCAGGATCAACTAATGAAAAACTGTTTTTT.